This T cell receptor beta chain appears in the sequencing data of a study of PD-L1 blockade in urothelial cancer. Whole-study results and caveats: Better survival was predicted by below-median pretreatment blood TCR clonality.

As to this clone: The antigen is unknown.

Every PCR got spiked synthetic TCR analog templates. The protocol was immunoSEQ multiplex PCR, while the TCRdb copy is restricted to in-frame clones and leaves out a portion. Of more than 85,000 clones in the sample, 91% were seen once. Patients were diagnosed with urothelial carcinoma, either locally advanced or metastatic. The V end lost 8 bases, the J end lost 10 bases, and 8 bases lay between the germline ends. The CDR3 length is 9 residues. Germline loops: CDR1 MNHEY, CDR2 SMNVEV (reference sequence). The source of this sequence is a woman of 80 years or more with urothelial cancer. Sequencing used PBMCs, obtained around atezolizumab (anti-PD-L1) treatment. V gene TRBV27 combines with J gene TRBJ1-1; D gene uncertain. This CDR3 reads CASYLRAFF. CDR3 DNA sequence: TGTGCCAGCTACCTGAGAGCTTTCTTT.